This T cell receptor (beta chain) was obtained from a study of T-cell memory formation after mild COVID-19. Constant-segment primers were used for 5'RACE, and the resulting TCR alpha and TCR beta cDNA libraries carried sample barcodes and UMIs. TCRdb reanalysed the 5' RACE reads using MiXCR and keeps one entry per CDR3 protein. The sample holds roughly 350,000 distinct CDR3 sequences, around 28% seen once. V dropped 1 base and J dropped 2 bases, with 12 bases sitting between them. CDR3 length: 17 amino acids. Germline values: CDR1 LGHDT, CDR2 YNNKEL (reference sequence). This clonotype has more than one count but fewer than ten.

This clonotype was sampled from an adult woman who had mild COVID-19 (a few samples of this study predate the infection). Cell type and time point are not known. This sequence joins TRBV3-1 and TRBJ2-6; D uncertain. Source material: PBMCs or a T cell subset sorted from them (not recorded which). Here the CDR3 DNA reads TGTGCCAGCAGCCAAGGTTCCGGTGCCCCTGGGGCCAACGTCCTGACTTTC. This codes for CASSQGSGAPGANVLTF.